This is a list of T cell receptor beta chains from one sample in a study of spatial heterogeneity in lung cancer. A single record per CDR3 protein comes from TCRdb applying MiXCR to the 5' RACE reads. The sample holds 110,000 or so distinct CDR3 sequences; 11% are singletons and the top ten take 24%. This specimen was PBMCs, taken at follow-up. The receptors were sampled from a female donor with early-stage non-small cell lung cancer. Each CDR3 is given with its conserved first and last residue. A D gene is named only where the DNA matches it firmly. Only some rows state a clone size, as once, few, many or a class for expanded clones.

>few|TRBJ2-1|TRBV28|-
CASSAQWGHNEQFF
TGTGCCAGCAGTGCTCAGTGGGGGCACAATGAGCAGTTCTTC
>few|TRBJ2-1|TRBV6-5|TRBD2
CASSYSGLAGGDEQFF
TGTGCCAGCAGTTACTCAGGACTAGCGGGAGGCGATGAGCAGTTCTTC
>many|TRBJ2-3|TRBV28|TRBD2
CASASAGLAGGTDTQYF
TGTGCCAGCGCCTCAGCGGGACTAGCGGGAGGTACAGATACGCAGTATTTT
>few|TRBJ1-2|TRBV28|-
CASSMTGLPYGYTF
TGTGCCAGCAGTATGACCGGTCTGCCGTATGGCTACACCTTC
>few|TRBJ1-1|TRBV18|-
CASSPPAGLYTEAFF
TGTGCCAGCTCACCACCTGCGGGGCTATACACTGAAGCTTTCTTT
>many|TRBJ2-5|TRBV18|TRBD2
CASSLGLGGETQYF
TGTGCCAGCTCACTCGGACTAGGAGGAGAGACCCAGTACTTC
>-|TRBJ2-7|TRBV27|-
CASSSLASEQYF
TGTGCCAGCAGCTCCTTAGCGAGCGAGCAGTACTTC
>few|TRBJ2-1|TRBV20-1|TRBD1
CSASDRGSGNEQFF
TGCAGTGCTTCTGACAGGGGGTCTGGGAATGAGCAGTTCTTC
>few|TRBJ2-3|TRBV7-2|TRBD2
CASSWTTSGSTDTQYF
TGTGCCAGCAGCTGGACGACTAGCGGGAGCACAGATACGCAGTATTTT
>-|TRBJ2-1|TRBV11-2|TRBD1
CASSSRTGLSYNEQFF
TGTGCCAGCAGCTCAAGGACAGGCCTATCCTACAATGAGCAGTTCTTC
>many|TRBJ1-1|TRBV6-5|-
CASSYSREVTEAFF
TGTGCCAGCAGTTACTCTCGGGAAGTCACTGAAGCTTTCTTT
>many|TRBJ1-2|TRBV29-1|-
CSAGAYSYGYTF
TGCAGCGCGGGAGCTTATAGCTATGGCTACACCTTC
>-|TRBJ1-2|TRBV9|-
CASSKNRAAGYTF
TGTGCCAGCAGCAAGAACAGGGCCGCTGGCTACACCTTC
>-|TRBJ2-3|TRBV5-6|-
CASSFRQGTDTQYF
TGTGCCAGCAGCTTTCGACAAGGAACAGATACGCAGTATTTT
>-|TRBJ2-3|TRBV27|-
CASSLIGVDTQYF
TGTGCCAGCAGTTTAATTGGGGTAGATACGCAGTATTTT
>few|TRBJ1-1|TRBV7-9|-
CASSLTRTEAFF
TGTGCCAGCAGCTTAACGAGAACTGAAGCTTTCTTT
>-|TRBJ2-5|TRBV7-2|-
CASSHQTGGETQYF
TGTGCCAGCAGCCACCAGACAGGTGGGGAGACCCAGTACTTC
>many|TRBJ2-7|TRBV3-1|-
CASSQPWGEQYF
TGTGCCAGCAGCCAACCATGGGGCGAGCAGTACTTC
>-|TRBJ2-1|TRBV10-3|TRBD2
CAISPSGDYNEQFF
TGTGCCATCAGTCCTAGCGGAGACTACAATGAGCAGTTCTTC
>-|TRBJ2-2|TRBV12-3/TRBV12-4|TRBD2
CASSARVGGRSNTGELFF
TGTGCCAGCAGTGCCCGGGTTGGCGGGAGGTCGAACACCGGGGAGCTGTTTTTT
>many|TRBJ1-1|TRBV20-1|-
CSATDRRRGNTEAFF
TGCAGTGCTACTGACAGGAGACGGGGGAACACTGAAGCTTTCTTT
>many|TRBJ1-5|TRBV5-1|-
CASSFGGGQPQHF
TGCGCCAGCAGCTTTGGGGGAGGTCAGCCCCAGCATTTT
>few|TRBJ1-5|TRBV28|-
CASSSSQMDNQPQHF
TGTGCCAGCAGCTCCTCCCAGATGGATAATCAGCCCCAGCATTTT
>few|TRBJ2-2|TRBV9|-
CASSASVDGELFF
TGTGCCAGCAGCGCCTCGGTTGACGGGGAGCTGTTTTTT
>many|TRBJ2-1|TRBV28|TRBD2
CASSPGLAGSNEQFF
TGTGCCAGCAGCCCGGGACTAGCGGGTTCCAATGAGCAGTTCTTC
>-|TRBJ2-1|TRBV7-6|-
CASSHAKGRPEQFF
TGTGCCAGCAGTCACGCCAAAGGACGGCCTGAGCAGTTCTTC
>-|TRBJ2-5|TRBV7-9|-
CASSLAGGRETQYF
TGTGCCAGCAGCTTAGCGGGAGGAAGAGAGACCCAGTACTTC
>few|TRBJ2-1|TRBV24-1|TRBD2
CATGTSEYNEQFF
TGTGCCACCGGGACTAGCGAGTACAATGAGCAGTTCTTC
>many|TRBJ2-1|TRBV7-9|TRBD2
CASCRGYRTSGKDEQFF
TGTGCCAGCTGCAGGGGGTATAGGACTAGCGGGAAGGATGAGCAGTTCTTC
>-|TRBJ2-3|TRBV6-5|-
CASSYGVRSTDTQYF
TGTGCCAGCAGTTACGGAGTCCGTAGCACAGATACGCAGTATTTT
>few|TRBJ2-3|TRBV4-1|TRBD2
CASSLRGLAGASTDTQYF
TGCGCCAGCAGCCTCCGAGGGCTAGCGGGGGCTAGCACAGATACGCAGTATTTT
>-|TRBJ1-5|TRBV28|-
CASRKGHLSQPQHF
TGTGCCAGCAGAAAGGGACATCTGTCTCAGCCCCAGCATTTT
>-|TRBJ2-1|TRBV12-3/TRBV12-4|TRBD2
CASSLLGLARNNEQFF
TGTGCCAGCAGTTTGTTGGGACTAGCGAGAAACAATGAGCAGTTCTTC
>-|TRBJ2-7|TRBV5-6|-
CASSKYRDQYF
TGTGCCAGCAGCAAATACCGGGACCAGTACTTC
>few|TRBJ1-5|TRBV28|-
CASWADSNQPQHF
TGTGCCAGCTGGGCAGATAGCAATCAGCCCCAGCATTTT
>-|TRBJ1-1|TRBV7-3|-
CASSLGGRNTEAFF
TGTGCCAGCAGCTTAGGAGGAAGGAACACTGAAGCTTTCTTT
>-|TRBJ2-7|TRBV2|-
CASSGAIRIEQYF
TGTGCCAGCAGTGGGGCTATCAGGATCGAGCAGTACTTC
>many|TRBJ1-5|TRBV7-2|-
CASSLGGRIGNQPQHF
TGTGCCAGCAGCTTAGGGGGCAGGATAGGCAATCAGCCCCAGCATTTT
>few|TRBJ2-2|TRBV18|-
CASSPLTANTGELFF
TGTGCCAGCTCACCACTGACGGCGAACACCGGGGAGCTGTTTTTT
>-|TRBJ2-2|TRBV9|TRBD2
CASSAGLARITGELFF
TGTGCCAGCAGCGCGGGACTAGCGAGGATCACCGGGGAGCTGTTTTTT
>-|TRBJ2-7|TRBV5-5|-
CASSLAGEFEQYF
TGTGCCAGCAGCTTGGCTGGGGAATTCGAGCAGTACTTC
>-|TRBJ2-2|TRBV7-2|TRBD2
CASSLAGSGRTGELFF
TGTGCCAGCAGCTTAGCGGGAAGCGGGAGAACCGGGGAGCTGTTTTTT
>-|TRBJ2-2|TRBV3-1|TRBD1
CASSQEGTGLTGELFF
TGTGCCAGCAGCCAAGAAGGGACAGGACTGACCGGGGAGCTGTTTTTT
>many|TRBJ1-1|TRBV18|-
CASSPGVSNTEAFF
TGTGCCAGCTCACCAGGGGTGTCGAACACTGAAGCTTTCTTT
>-|TRBJ1-5|TRBV28|-
CASIVDGGNQPQHF
TGTGCCAGCATTGTAGACGGAGGCAATCAGCCCCAGCATTTT
>few|TRBJ2-2|TRBV4-1|-
CASSQDRDTLAGGELFF
TGCGCCAGCAGCCAAGACCGGGACACCCTCGCGGGCGGGGAGCTGTTTTTT
>few|TRBJ2-2|TRBV28|-
CASSGALGPRNTGELFF
TGTGCCAGCAGCGGAGCCTTGGGACCCAGGAACACCGGGGAGCTGTTTTTT
>-|TRBJ2-1|TRBV5-6|-
CASSLRRDNEQFF
TGTGCCAGCAGCTTGCGACGGGACAATGAGCAGTTCTTC
>few|TRBJ2-1|TRBV27|-
CASKSQGIFKNEQFF
TGTGCCAGCAAGTCACAAGGGATCTTTAAGAATGAGCAGTTCTTC
>few|TRBJ2-1|TRBV6-1|-
CASSVEGARREQFF
TGTGCCAGCAGCGTGGAGGGGGCGCGGCGTGAGCAGTTCTTC
>few|TRBJ2-1|TRBV5-1|-
CASSTQGPNEQFF
TGCGCCAGCAGCACCCAGGGTCCGAATGAGCAGTTCTTC
>-|TRBJ2-7|TRBV13|-
CASSLIRDSYEQYF
TGTGCCAGCAGCCTTATCCGGGATTCCTACGAGCAGTACTTC